This T cell receptor beta chain was obtained from a study of blood T cell repertoires in COVID-19. At the level of the study: Sample material is recorded as cDNA or gDNA derived from T cells, B-cell-depleted T cells, or PBMCs.

How the authors handled the data: Estimation of nucleated cell counts was performed using reference gene primer amplification. Generated by immunoSEQ multiplex PCR, the TCRdb table keeps only in-frame clones and is missing some. For V, J and clone size, that table is used; D and trimming come from the DNA. There are 130,000 or so clones in the sample; 75% to 90% occur only once, and approximately 20% lies in the top ten. The CDR3 spans 16 residues. J lost 8 bases, V lost 5 bases, and 10 bases had no gene match. The germline gives CDR1 MNHEY, CDR2 SVGEGT. The sequenced sample was peripheral blood. This sequence joins TRBV6-2 or TRBV6-3 and TRBJ2-1; 12 nucleotides match TRBD2. The receptor was derived from a woman aged 50 to 65 who had recovered from COVID-19. For the CDR3, the DNA is TGTGCCAGCAGTACCCCTCTAGCGGGGGGGCTGTATGAGCAGTTCTTC. This encodes CASSTPLAGGLYEQFF.